This TCR beta chain was documented in a study of blood T cell repertoires in COVID-19. The count of this clone is one. The V gene lost 5 bases and the J gene lost 2 bases, with 10 bases spanning the gap. The germline V gene has CDR1 MDHEN and CDR2 SYDVKM. The CDR3 contains 14 residues. Method: immunoSEQ multiplex PCR; TCRdb's copy keeps in-frame clones and lacks some. The sample has roughly 49,000 clones, 70% to 85% seen once. The origin of this receptor is a man aged 50 to 59 with active COVID-19. Specimen: peripheral blood. This rearrangement joins TRBV28 to TRBJ2-4; possibly TRBD2 for D (5 bases). The CDR3 loop is CASSPGGSKNIQYF. In DNA form, the CDR3 reads TGTGCCAGCAGTCCGGGCGGGTCCAAAAACATTCAGTACTTC.